This TCR beta chain was obtained from a study of T cell responses to AZD1222 COVID-19 vaccine. Study conclusions and caveats: The peak T cell response came first, and repertoires were sampled only after it. Spike was spanned by vaccine-associated CD4 TCRs, with dominance at 160-218 and 743-854. Donors in the cohort were predominantly white British and more often female, and clonal diversity was possibly underestimated.

TCRdb's table, derived via immunoSEQ multiplex PCR, lists solely in-frame clones and lacks some. The sample has tens of thousands of clones, roughly 89% seen once. The ends lost 5 bases at V and 2 bases at J; junction bases unmatched: 1. This CDR3 is 14 amino acids long. Germline values: CDR1 WSHSY, CDR2 SAAADI. This clone appeared a single time. The antigen is undetermined. This TCR came from an adult who received the AZD1222 COVID-19 vaccine. V gene TRBV10-2 combines with J gene TRBJ2-7, with 12 bases aligning to TRBD2. Material: peripheral blood, obtained 28 days after the second AZD1222 dose. The CDR3 sequence: CASSRLAGAYEQYF. CDR3 DNA: TGCGCCAGCAGTCGACTAGCGGGAGCCTACGAGCAGTACTTC.